The entry below gives a single TCR beta chain sequence along with its context. This clonotype came up a few times. The target of this receptor is not known. The record has no base qualities; no much larger clone is one base away. These data originate in a study of identical twins listed by TCRdb under 2016. For context, the study as a whole: To test whether fetal clonotypes persist, this study deep-sequenced TCR alpha and beta repertoires from monozygotic twins, from unrelated adults of various ages, and from cord blood. To rule out contamination, replicate twin experiments were performed at different times with different library preparation protocols. General conclusions and limits of the study: Invariant T cells such as MAIT and iNKT could partly confound zero-insertion analyses, though diverse VJ usage argued against this for most clonotypes. In monozygotic twins, recombination models systematically underestimated out-of-frame TCR alpha sharing, but the models matched the sharing seen between unrelated individuals. Compared with coincidental sharing between unrelated individuals, out-of-frame TCR alpha sequences shared between twins had an excess of sequences with low generation probability. Abundant cord blood beta clonotypes carried fewer insertions; young adult naive repertoires showed a weaker similar trend, while memory repertoires showed none. Excess twin sharing in beta out-of-frame sequences was weaker because fewer shared sequences lowered the signal-to-noise ratio. Because the same donors could not be followed over many years, the conclusions relied on cross-sectional statistical analysis.

Its CDR3 holds 14 amino acids, cysteine through phenylalanine. The sequence is cut down to CDR3 DNA, 42 bases in frame from base 1. V sheds 4 bases and J sheds 4 bases, leaving 12 bases between their ends. Taken from the germline V gene, the CDR1 and CDR2 loops are KGHDR and SFDVKD. Every donor was a healthy Caucasian. The twin cohort comprised three pairs of female monozygotic twins, all aged about 18 to 29 years. Positive isolation kits from Invitrogen were used to isolate CD4+ and CD8+ T cell populations. Libraries were made using 5' RACE. The listed sequencing device is Illumina HiSeq 2000. Template switching added a universal primer binding site, and the final cDNA carried a unique molecular identifier that allowed TCR cDNA molecules to be counted accurately. Specific primers in the conserved constant-segment region were used to synthesize first-strand cDNA for the TCR alpha and beta chains. To control for contamination, each cDNA library was double barcoded with a SMART-Mk sample barcode plus Illumina barcodes. TruSeq adapter sequences, together with Illumina sample barcodes, were added in two successive PCR steps. The TCR alpha and beta cDNA libraries were sequenced on the Illumina HiSeq platform using custom primers. The paper's processing steps were these. MiGEC processed the raw reads to extract unique molecular identifiers, while MiXCR was used to determine the CDR3 positions. Recombination models were inferred per individual with the repgenHMM and IGoR tools using an EM algorithm. The analysis of shared clonotypes was done with the tcR package in R, with sharing normalized by the product of cloneset sizes. To study raw recombination free of thymic and clonal selection effects, out-of-frame nonproductive sequences were analyzed. TCRdb cleaned the public reads at Q25 with fastp, built clones with MiXCR and kept in-frame beta chains. Identical CDR3 proteins give one entry, which carries the most common genes and DNA. V and J calls and clone size were set by TCRdb, not the authors. Recorded for this sample are 500,000 to 550,000 distinct CDR3 sequences; more than 20% of them occurred a single time. Approximately 0.52% of the sample rests with the top ten.

The same specimen was also included in a second study, on yellow fever vaccine responses in identical twins. Per the second study: The authors reported that the T cell response to vaccination in identical twins appeared partly convergent and partly personalized. The study precisely tracked vaccine-responding T cell clones in identical twins.

The chain couples TRBV24-1 to TRBJ2-5; the D gene is possibly TRBD2, with 7 bases matching. Sequencing was carried out using CD4+ T cells sorted from blood. The sequence was collected from a woman under 30 in good health. The bases are TGTGCCACCAGTGACCGGGGGGCATCAGAGACCCAGTACTTC. Its translation is CATSDRGASETQYF.